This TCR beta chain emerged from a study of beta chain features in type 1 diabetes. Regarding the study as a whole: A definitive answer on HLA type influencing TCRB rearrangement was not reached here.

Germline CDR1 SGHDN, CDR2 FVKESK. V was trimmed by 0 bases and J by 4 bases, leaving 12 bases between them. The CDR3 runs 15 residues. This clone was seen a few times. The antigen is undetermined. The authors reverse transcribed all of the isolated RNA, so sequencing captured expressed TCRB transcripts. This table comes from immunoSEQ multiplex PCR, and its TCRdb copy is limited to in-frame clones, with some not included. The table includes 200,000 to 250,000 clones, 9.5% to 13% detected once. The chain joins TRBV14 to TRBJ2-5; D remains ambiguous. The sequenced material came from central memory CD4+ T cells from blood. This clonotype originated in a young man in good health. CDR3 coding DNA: TGTGCCAGCAGCCAAGAGTGGGTGAGGTCAGAGACCCAGTACTTC. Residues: CASSQEWVRSETQYF.